This T cell receptor beta chain was profiled in a study of tumor-infiltrating lymphocytes in primary liver carcinoma. Study-level results: Presence in all five tumor regions was observed for only about 7.5-24% of top clones.

The template, roughly 0.45 ug total RNA, yielded TCR beta cDNA made with a constant-region primer. Amplification in three nested multiplex PCR rounds with slightly modified ARM-PCR gave rise to TCR beta libraries. Each CDR3 protein gets one entry after TCRdb re-called the multiplex PCR reads with MiXCR. The sample has 100,000 or so distinct CDR3 sequences; 55% to 80% are singletons. Remarks on this clonotype: Its antigen is not known.

The study co-extracted DNA and RNA from around 20-30 mg of unsorted bulk tissue. The clonotype was recovered from a woman in her sixties with primary liver carcinoma and hepatitis B virus infection. Sequenced: liver tumor tissue from sampling region 2. Subset reported: tumor region T2, inferior pole.

CDR3 in DNA: TGCGCCAGCAGCCAACCAAAACTAGCGGGGGATATTAATGAGCAGTTCTTC. This gives the protein CASSQPKLAGDINEQFF. This chain joins TRBV4-1 and TRBJ2-1, with TRBD2 identical over 11 bases. This CDR3 has 17 residues. Germline V gene sequence: CDR1 MGHRA, CDR2 YSYEKL. The V and J ends lost 2 bases and 7 bases, in that order; junction bases with no gene match: 10.